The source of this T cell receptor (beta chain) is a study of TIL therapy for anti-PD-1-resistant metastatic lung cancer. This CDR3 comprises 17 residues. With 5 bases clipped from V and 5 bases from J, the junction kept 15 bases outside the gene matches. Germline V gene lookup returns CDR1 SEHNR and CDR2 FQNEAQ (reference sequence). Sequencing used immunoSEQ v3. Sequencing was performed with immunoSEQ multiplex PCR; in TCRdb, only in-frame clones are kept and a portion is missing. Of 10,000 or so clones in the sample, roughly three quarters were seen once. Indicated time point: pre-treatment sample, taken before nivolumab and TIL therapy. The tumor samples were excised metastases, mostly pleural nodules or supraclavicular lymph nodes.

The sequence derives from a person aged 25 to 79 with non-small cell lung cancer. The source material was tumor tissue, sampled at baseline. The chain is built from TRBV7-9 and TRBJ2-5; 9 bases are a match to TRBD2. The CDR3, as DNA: TGTGCCAGCAGCCCGCGTGGAGCGGGAGGTCTCGGGGAGACCCAGTACTTC. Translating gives CASSPRGAGGLGETQYF.